The 3 T cell receptor beta chains below all came from one sample that was sequenced in a study of spatial heterogeneity in lung cancer. Overall study findings and caveats: Higher tumor mutation counts went along with higher counts of expanded intratumoral alpha and beta TCRs.

TCRdb re-analysed the 5' RACE reads in MiXCR, keeping a single row per CDR3 protein. Of around 95,000 distinct CDR3 sequences in the sample, approximately 4% were seen once. Time point described: sample taken at primary tumor resection. No antigen has been assigned to these receptors. The source was lung tumor tissue, collected at surgery. Source of these receptors: a male donor with early-stage non-small cell lung cancer.

The sample holds many counts of this clonotype. V is TRBV5-1 and J is TRBJ1-6; D is undetermined. The germline V and J ends were trimmed by 1 base and 9 bases, with 11 bases remaining between them. Germline CDR1 is SGHRS and CDR2 is YFSETQ. The CDR3 is 14 residues long. CDR3 nucleotides: TGCGCCAGCAGCTTGATCTCCGTGGCTTCACCCCTCCACTTT. It encodes CASSLISVASPLHF.

This clonotype has a count of ten or more. This rearrangement joins TRBV12-3 or TRBV12-4 to TRBJ2-1; TRBD2 matches at 8 bases. V dropped 6 bases and J dropped 10; count of bases not matched to a gene: 14. CDR3 size: 15 residues. The DNA of the CDR3 is TGTGCCAGCAGCCGAGCGGGAGTCCCCTTCATAGAGCAGTTCTTC. Its protein product is CASSRAGVPFIEQFF.

This chain joins TRBV4-1 and TRBJ1-2; a possible D gene is TRBD1 (5 bases). Germline lookup yields CDR1 MGHRA and CDR2 YSYEKL. Trimming removed 2 bases at V and 5 bases at J, with 18 bases between. The CDR3 has 16 amino acids. Here the CDR3 DNA reads TGCGCCAGCAGCCAACACCCTTCCGGGGCCAATTATGGCTACACCTTC. Protein product: CASSQHPSGANYGYTF.